This T cell receptor (beta chain) was profiled in a study of T and B cells in COVID-19 patients. Study at large: Critical illness requiring mechanical ventilation or extracorporeal membrane oxygenation affected about 55% of the roughly 20 active-infection patients.

From blood, roughly 220-550 ng of genomic DNA served as TRB template. BIOMED2 TRB-A/B primer pools were used in multiplex TRB PCR. TCRdb fed the multiplex PCR reads into MiXCR, producing one record per CDR3 protein. Altogether 5,600 or so distinct CDR3 sequences are present, 15% to 20% being singletons, with the ten largest covering roughly 6.7%. In its sample, this clonotype was seen many times. The antigen remains unidentified. Overall study findings and caveats: Patients with COVID-19 reportedly showed strongly skewed T cell receptor beta variable and joining gene usage.

Germline assignment: CDR1 MNHEY and CDR2 SMNVEV (reference sequence). CDR3 size: 15 residues. V shed 3 bases and J shed 2 bases, with 11 bases lying between them. This TCR was sampled from a human donor who had recovered from COVID-19. J is TRBJ1-5 and V is TRBV27, with D possibly TRBD1 on 6 matching bases. Sequencing was performed on blood. CDR3 sequence reads: CASSFGRGGNQPQHF. The CDR3 nucleotides read TGTGCCAGCAGTTTCGGCAGGGGCGGCAATCAGCCCCAGCATTTT.